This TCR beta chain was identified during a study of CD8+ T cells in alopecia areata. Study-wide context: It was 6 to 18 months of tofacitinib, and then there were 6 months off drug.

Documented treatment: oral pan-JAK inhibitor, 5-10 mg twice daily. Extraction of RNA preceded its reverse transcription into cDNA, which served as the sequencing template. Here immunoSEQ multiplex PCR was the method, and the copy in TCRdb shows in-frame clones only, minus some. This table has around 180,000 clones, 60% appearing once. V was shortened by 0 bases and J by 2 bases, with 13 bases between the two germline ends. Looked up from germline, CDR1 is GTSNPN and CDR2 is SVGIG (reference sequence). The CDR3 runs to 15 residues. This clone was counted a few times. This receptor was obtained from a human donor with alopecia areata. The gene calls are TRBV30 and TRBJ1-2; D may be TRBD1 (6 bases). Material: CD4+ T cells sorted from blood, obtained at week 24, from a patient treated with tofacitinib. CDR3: CAWSVQLTGNYGYTF. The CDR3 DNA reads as TGTGCCTGGAGTGTTCAATTAACAGGGAACTATGGCTACACCTTC.